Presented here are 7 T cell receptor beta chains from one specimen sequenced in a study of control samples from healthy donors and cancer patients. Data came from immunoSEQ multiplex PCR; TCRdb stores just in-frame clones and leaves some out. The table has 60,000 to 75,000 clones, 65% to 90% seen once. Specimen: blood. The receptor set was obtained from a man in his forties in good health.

The CDR3 sequence is CASSLAGSRGTDTQYF. CDR3 in DNA: TGCGCCAGCAGCTTGGCCGGGAGTAGGGGCACAGATACGCAGTATTTT. The chain is built from TRBV5-1 and TRBJ2-3, with D maybe TRBD2 (6 bases). Trimming took 0 bases from V and 1 from J, leaving 12 bases between them. Germline V gene lookup returns CDR1 SGHRS and CDR2 YFSETQ. CDR3 length equals 16 residues.

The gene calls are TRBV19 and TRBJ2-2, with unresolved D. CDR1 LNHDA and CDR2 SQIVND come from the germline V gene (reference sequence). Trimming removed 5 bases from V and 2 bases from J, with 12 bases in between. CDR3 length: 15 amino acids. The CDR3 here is CASSLRHLNTGELFF. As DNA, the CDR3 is TGTGCCAGTAGTCTAAGACACCTCAACACCGGGGAGCTGTTTTTT.

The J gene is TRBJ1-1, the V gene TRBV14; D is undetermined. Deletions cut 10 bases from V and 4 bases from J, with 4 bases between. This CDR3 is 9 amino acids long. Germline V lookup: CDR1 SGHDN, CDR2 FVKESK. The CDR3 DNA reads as TGTGCCACTGTCACTGAAGCTTTCTTT. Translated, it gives CATVTEAFF.

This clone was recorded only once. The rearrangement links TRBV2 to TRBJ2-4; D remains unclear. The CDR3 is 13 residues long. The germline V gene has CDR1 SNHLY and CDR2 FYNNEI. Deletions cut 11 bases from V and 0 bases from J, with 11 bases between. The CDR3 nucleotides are TGTGCCGGAGATCGGATAGCCAAAAACATTCAGTACTTC. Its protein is CAGDRIAKNIQYF.

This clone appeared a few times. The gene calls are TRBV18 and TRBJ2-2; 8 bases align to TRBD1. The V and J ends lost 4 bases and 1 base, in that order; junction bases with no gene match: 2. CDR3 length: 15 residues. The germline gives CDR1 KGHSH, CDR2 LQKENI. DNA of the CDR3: TGTGCCAGCTCACGGGGGACAGGGAACACCGGGGAGCTGTTTTTT. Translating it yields CASSRGTGNTGELFF.

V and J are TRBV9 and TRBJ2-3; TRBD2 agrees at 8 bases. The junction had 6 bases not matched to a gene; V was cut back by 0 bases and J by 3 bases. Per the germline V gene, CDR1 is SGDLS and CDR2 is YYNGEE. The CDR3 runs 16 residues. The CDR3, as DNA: TGTGCCAGCAGCGTAGCGTCAGCGGGGGTTACAGATACGCAGTATTTT. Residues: CASSVASAGVTDTQYF.

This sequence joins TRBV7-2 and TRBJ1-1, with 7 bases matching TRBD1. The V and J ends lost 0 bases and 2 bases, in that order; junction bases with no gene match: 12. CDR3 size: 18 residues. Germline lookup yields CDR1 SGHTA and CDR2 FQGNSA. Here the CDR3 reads CASSLAPPHRGINTEAFF. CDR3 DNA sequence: TGTGCCAGCAGCTTAGCCCCCCCCCACAGGGGTATAAACACTGAAGCTTTCTTT.